These 29 T cell receptor beta chains share one sample of origin, sequenced in a study of read filtering for tumor transcriptome and immune sequencing. Molecular barcoded adaptors covering alpha/delta and beta/gamma chains were used on about 0.4 ug RNA. TCRdb reanalysed the reads using MiXCR and keeps one entry per CDR3 protein. Among around 130,000 distinct CDR3 sequences, 13% were seen once, and the ten largest hold 8% to 13%. The sequencing input was a population of CD138-negative cells sorted from bone marrow. All receptors derive from a donor at least 40 years old with multiple myeloma.

The chain joins TRBV7-8 to TRBJ2-5; 7 bases agree with TRBD1. V was pared by 8 bases and J by 2 bases, with 11 bases of the junction left unmatched. CDR1 and CDR2 from the germline V gene are SGHVS and FQNEAQ. The CDR3 is made up of 15 amino acids. CDR3 sequence (DNA): TGTGCCAGCGTGGTGGTCGGGACAGAGCAAGAGACCCAGTACTTC. Protein: CASVVVGTEQETQYF.

This clonotype was detected ten times or more. The chain couples TRBV11-2 to TRBJ2-6, with D unclear. Trimming pared 0 bases from V and 3 bases from J, leaving 6 bases between. The CDR3 extends over 15 amino acids. Germline V gene lookup returns CDR1 SGHAT and CDR2 FQNNGV. The DNA for the CDR3 is TGTGCCAGCAGCTTAGATGGGCTTGGGGCCAACGTCCTGACTTTC. Translating gives CASSLDGLGANVLTF.

This clonotype has at least ten counts. The J gene is TRBJ2-3, the V gene TRBV5-1, with 9 positions matching TRBD2. The germline gives CDR1 SGHRS, CDR2 YFSETQ. The CDR3 covers 17 residues. Trimming cost V 1 base and J 0 bases; bases outside gene matches: 6. CDR3: CASSLRSSGASTDTQYF. The CDR3, as DNA: TGCGCCAGCAGCTTGAGGTCTAGCGGGGCCAGCACAGATACGCAGTATTTT.

This clonotype was recorded at least ten times. This chain links TRBV4-1 with TRBJ1-5; no clear D. The CDR3 length is 13 residues. CDR1 is MGHRA, CDR2 YSYEKL, per germline. Trimming pared 1 base from V and 1 base from J, leaving 2 bases between. DNA for the CDR3: TGCGCCAGCAGCCAAGCGAGCAATCAGCCCCAGCATTTT. Translating it yields CASSQASNQPQHF.

This clonotype was counted at least ten times. The chain joins TRBV7-9 to TRBJ2-7, with TRBD1 matching over 7 bases. This CDR3 comprises 17 residues. The J segment lost 0 bases and the V segment lost 4 bases, leaving 12 bases of the junction unmatched. The V gene's germline CDR1 is SEHNR and CDR2 FQNEAQ (reference sequence). The CDR3: CASSWVEGTEFSYEQYF. In nucleotides, the CDR3 is TGTGCCAGCAGCTGGGTCGAGGGGACAGAATTCTCCTACGAGCAGTACTTC.

For this clonotype: A clone one base away is much larger, so this may be a read error. The V gene is TRBV29-1, the J gene TRBJ2-3, with D unresolved. The CDR3 runs to 11 residues. The germline V gene encodes CDR1 SQVTM and CDR2 ANQGSEA. Here the CDR3 reads CSVENTDMQYF. As DNA, the CDR3 is TGCAGCGTTGAAAACACAGATATGCAGTATTTT.

The sample holds many counts of this clonotype. The chain combines TRBV5-4 with TRBJ2-3; TRBD2 matches at 7 bases. The ends lost 7 bases at V and 5 bases at J; junction bases unmatched: 1. The germline CDR1 and CDR2 sequences are SGHNT and YYREEE (reference sequence). This CDR3 has 11 residues. The CDR3 DNA reads TGTGCCAGCGCTAGCGGAGATACGCAGTATTTT. It yields the protein CASASGDTQYF. The variable domain in full, completed from reference TRBV5-4 and TRBJ2-3, reads ETGVTQSPTHLIKTRGQQVTLRCSSQSGHNTVSWYQQALGQGPQFIFQYYREEENGRGNFPPRFSGLQFPNYSSELNVNALELDDSALYLCASASGDTQYFGPGTRLTVL.

Many counts were recorded for this clonotype. V is TRBV7-6 and J is TRBJ2-1; D not resolved. The V and J ends lost 1 base and 7 bases respectively, with 5 bases between them. This CDR3 has 12 residues. Germline CDR1 SGHVS, CDR2 FNYEAQ. The CDR3 sequence is CASSLGQNEQFF. DNA for the CDR3: TGTGCCAGCAGCTTAGGGCAGAATGAGCAGTTCTTC.

This clonotype has only a few counts. The CDR3 bases are TGTGCCAGCAGCTCAAGGAACCAAGAGACCCAGTACTTC. Translation: CASSSRNQETQYF. J is TRBJ2-5 and V is TRBV7-2; D is undetermined. Trimming removed 4 bases from V and 0 bases from J, with 6 bases in between. The CDR3 contains 13 residues. Germline CDR1 SGHTA, CDR2 FQGNSA.

This clonotype has ten or more counts. This sequence joins TRBV11-1 and TRBJ1-1, with 9 positions matching TRBD1. The CDR3 consists of 16 residues. The junction had 7 bases not matched to a gene; V was cut back by 5 bases and J by 0 bases. Germline V lookup: CDR1 SGHAT, CDR2 FQDESV (reference sequence). This chain's CDR3 is CASSPGQGYMNTEAFF. CDR3 nucleotide sequence: TGTGCCAGCAGCCCTGGACAGGGGTACATGAACACTGAAGCTTTCTTT.

This clonotype was counted ten times or more. The rearrangement joins TRBV6-6 to TRBJ2-1; 7 bases are a match to TRBD2. J lost 2 bases, V lost 10 bases, and 5 bases had no gene match. CDR3 length: 13 residues. Germline-derived CDR1 and CDR2 are MNHNY and SVGAGI (reference sequence). The CDR3: CATERGTYNEQFF. The CDR3 bases are TGTGCCACCGAGCGGGGAACCTACAATGAGCAGTTCTTC.

This clonotype was seen a few times. V usage is TRBV5-1 and J usage is TRBJ2-2; tentative D call: TRBD2 (6 bases). Germline CDR1 reads SGHRS; CDR2 reads YFSETQ. The CDR3 length is 12 residues. The V and J ends lost 6 bases and 7 bases respectively, with 10 bases between them. The CDR3 bases are TGCGCCAGCAACGAGGACTACGGGGAGCTGTTTTTT. Residues: CASNEDYGELFF.

Points on this clonotype: Just one base apart from a much larger clone, this may be a read error. The chain couples TRBV29-1 to TRBJ2-1; the D is unclear. Germline CDR1 is SQVTM and CDR2 is ANQGSEA. CDR3 length equals 11 residues. The DNA of the CDR3 is TGCAGCGTTGGGGGTGCGTTGGAGCTGTTCTTC. Its protein product is CSVGGALELFF.

The genes are TRBV18 and TRBJ1-5; D may be TRBD1 (6 bases). Trimming stripped 1 base from V and 8 bases from J, with 18 bases between. CDR3 length: 16 amino acids. Germline-derived CDR1 and CDR2 are KGHSH and LQKENI. The DNA for the CDR3 is TGTGCCAGCTCACCACGGGGGGACACCAGCTTCAAGCCCCAGCATTTT. Its translation: CASSPRGDTSFKPQHF.

This chain links TRBV24-1 with TRBJ2-2; D is possibly TRBD1 (6 bases). The V end was cut by 8 bases, the J end by 1 base, with 10 bases between. CDR1 is KGHDR, CDR2 SFDVKD, per germline. The CDR3 spans 14 residues. The CDR3 loop reads CATKGEGNTGELFF. As DNA, the CDR3 is TGTGCCACCAAGGGGGAAGGGAACACCGGGGAGCTGTTTTTT.

The J gene is TRBJ1-5, the V gene TRBV7-2; tentative D call: TRBD1 (6 bases). Germline-derived CDR1 and CDR2 are SGHTA and FQGNSA. V was trimmed by 1 base and J by 3 bases, leaving 13 bases between them. The CDR3 runs to 16 residues. CDR3 protein: CASSLGGQGNNQPQHF. The CDR3 DNA follows: TGTGCCAGCAGCTTAGGGGGGCAGGGGAACAATCAGCCCCAGCATTTT.

With regard to this clonotype: A much larger clone differs from this one at a single base, so this may be a read error. The chain combines TRBV6-2 or TRBV6-3 with TRBJ1-1, with 9 bases that match TRBD1. After removal of 5 bases from V and 6 bases from J, the junction contained 7 bases not matched to a gene. Germline V lookup: CDR1 MNHEY, CDR2 SVGEGT. The CDR3 sequence is 14 residues long. The CDR3 spells CASSGTGGVSEAFF. CDR3 bases: TGTGCCAGCAGTGGTACAGGGGGCGTCTCTGAAGCTTTCTTT.

This clonotype was seen many times. The chain is built from TRBV7-8 and TRBJ1-5, with 7 bases identical to TRBD1. Unmatched junction bases numbered 11, after V lost 5 bases and J lost 1 base. Germline V gene sequence: CDR1 SGHVS, CDR2 FQNEAQ. CDR3 length: 17 residues. The CDR3: CASSGGTALESNQPQHF. The CDR3, as DNA: TGTGCCAGCAGCGGTGGGACAGCCCTGGAGAGCAATCAGCCCCAGCATTTT.

This clonotype was detected many times. The V and J genes are TRBV29-1 and TRBJ1-1, with 11 nucleotides matching TRBD1. V was pared by 7 bases and J by 5 bases, with 3 bases of the junction left unmatched. CDR3 size: 12 residues. Germline V lookup: CDR1 SQVTM, CDR2 ANQGSEA. The CDR3 protein is CSGDRGGTEAFF. CDR3 DNA: TGCAGCGGGGACAGGGGGGGAACTGAAGCTTTCTTT.

Details on this clonotype: Mismatch with germline at one junction end may stem from a read error. V gene TRBV20-1 combines with J gene TRBJ2-7; D is tentatively TRBD1 or TRBD2 (5 bases each). The CDR3 covers 12 residues. Germline V gene lookup returns CDR1 DFQATT and CDR2 SNEGSKA (reference sequence). CDR3 bases: TGCAGTTCTAGCCCAAAAGGGGTCGAGCAGTACTTC. Translated: CSSSPKGVEQYF.

Many counts were recorded for this clonotype. The rearrangement joins TRBV7-2 to TRBJ2-6; 7 bases map to TRBD1. Germline loops: CDR1 SGHTA, CDR2 FQGNSA. CDR3 length: 17 amino acids. V dropped 4 bases and J dropped 2; count of bases not matched to a gene: 8. CDR3 DNA sequence: TGTGCCAGCAGCTCCTCCTCCACAGGGGCTGGGGCCAACGTCCTGACTTTC. Translation gives CASSSSSTGAGANVLTF.

Many counts were recorded for this clonotype. One end of the junction fails to match germline, which may point to a read error. The rearrangement uses TRBV6-1 and TRBJ2-3, with a tentative D call TRBD2 (6 bases). The CDR3 covers 14 residues. The germline CDR1 and CDR2 sequences are MNHNS and SASEGT. CDR3 amino acids: CASRDGSFSDTQYF. The CDR3 nucleotides are TGTGCCAGCCGTGACGGGAGTTTTTCAGATACGCAGTATTTT.

This clonotype was seen many times. The chain recombines TRBV3-1 with TRBJ2-1, with 8 positions matching TRBD2. CDR1 is LGHDT, CDR2 YNNKEL, per germline (reference sequence). This CDR3 contains 14 residues. With V trimmed by 2 bases and J by 8 bases, 5 bases remained unmatched. The CDR3 loop is CASSQYSGVDEQFF. In nucleotides, the CDR3 is TGTGCCAGCAGCCAATATAGCGGGGTCGATGAGCAGTTCTTC.

The sample holds many counts of this clonotype. This chain links TRBV7-9 with TRBJ1-4; tentatively, D is TRBD1 (5 bases). The V gene's germline CDR1 is SEHNR and CDR2 FQNEAQ (reference sequence). With 5 bases removed from V and 5 bases from J, the gap between germline ends came to 15 bases. CDR3 length: 15 amino acids. The CDR3 bases are TGTGCCAGCAGCCTCTATCAGGGTGGCAATGAAAAACTGTTTTTT. It translates to CASSLYQGGNEKLFF. The whole variable domain, remainder taken from reference TRBV7-9 and TRBJ1-4, is DTGVSQNPRHKITKRGQNVTFRCDPISEHNRLYWYRQTLGQGPEFLTYFQNEAQLEKSRLLSDRFSAERPKGSFSTLEIQRTEQGDSAMYLCASSLYQGGNEKLFFGSGTQLSVL.

This clonotype was counted many times. The gene calls are TRBV7-9 and TRBJ2-2; D is unresolved. The CDR3 sequence is 15 residues long. The germline gives CDR1 SEHNR, CDR2 FQNEAQ (reference sequence). V dropped 0 bases and J dropped 0 bases, with 5 bases sitting between them. CDR3 in DNA: TGTGCCAGCAGCTTAGCAGTCTCGAACACCGGGGAGCTGTTTTTT. Protein sequence: CASSLAVSNTGELFF.

This clonotype was seen repeatedly, ten times or more. Germline and junction disagree at one end, which may indicate a read error. The chain employs TRBV20-1 and TRBJ1-5; D ambiguous. From germline, CDR1 is DFQATT and CDR2 SNEGSKA (reference sequence). The CDR3 sequence is 15 residues long. The CDR3 DNA sequence: TGCAGTGCCAGAGATGCAGCTAATAGCAATCAGCCCCAGCATTTT. Translating gives CSARDAANSNQPQHF.

This clonotype was seen a few times. One end of the junction is discordant with germline, which a read error may explain. The chain carries TRBV20-1 and TRBJ2-6; D may be TRBD1 (5 bases). Per the germline V gene, CDR1 is DFQATT and CDR2 is SNEGSKA (reference sequence). The length of the CDR3 is 13 residues. CDR3 sequence reads: CSARSSGANVPTF. In DNA, the CDR3 is TGCAGTGCTAGAAGCTCTGGGGCCAACGTCCCGACTTTC.

About this clonotype: No conserved phenylalanine or tryptophan ends this CDR3, so it is likely a read error. The chain combines TRBV18 with TRBJ2-1; 13 bases fit TRBD2. This CDR3 is built from 17 residues. Per germline, CDR1 KGHSH and CDR2 LQKENI. The CDR3 nucleotides are TGTGCCAGCTCACCAGGGGGGACTAGCGGGATCTACAGTGAGCAGTTCCTC. It codes for CASSPGGTSGIYSEQFL.

This clonotype appeared many times. This rearrangement joins TRBV20-1 to TRBJ2-5; D is possibly TRBD1 (5 bases). Trimming took 5 bases from V and 5 from J, leaving 12 bases between them. CDR3 size: 12 residues. CDR1 is DFQATT and CDR2 is SNEGSKA in the germline V gene (reference sequence). The CDR3 region has the DNA TGCAGTGCTCCAGGGTTACCGGAGACCCAGTACTTC. It encodes CSAPGLPETQYF.